What follows is one TCR beta chain and its context. The record originates from a study of blood T cell repertoires in COVID-19. About the study: Researchers got acute and convalescent COVID-19 samples from the United States, Italy and Spain.

Seattle's cohort entered during active infection and was followed longitudinally. Trimming stripped 6 bases from V and 7 bases from J, with 10 bases between. The CDR3 loop spans 11 amino acids. Per the authors' pipeline: Nucleated cell number was recorded as an estimate derived from reference gene primer amplification. The assay was immunoSEQ multiplex PCR, and TCRdb's table has in-frame clones only and misses some. The DNA was the basis for D and trimming; V, J and clone size are from that table. The profile shows some 120,000 clones, 90% of them singletons. This TCR derives from a man aged 55-75 years with COVID-19, enrolled during active disease. The sample taken for sequencing was peripheral blood. The rearrangement links TRBV12-3 or TRBV12-4 to TRBJ2-7, with D maybe TRBD1 (6 bases). The CDR3 coding sequence is TGTGCCAGCAGGTCAGGACAGGAGCAGTACTTC. Encoded protein: CASRSGQEQYF.